The T cell receptor (beta chain) under discussion was sequenced for a study of blood T cell repertoires in COVID-19. Whole-study context: From the United States, Italy and Spain came samples of acute and convalescent COVID-19. T cells, B-cell-depleted T cells, or PBMCs provided the cDNA or gDNA that served as material.

There are 15 residues in the CDR3. The ends lost 5 bases at V and 5 bases at J; junction bases unmatched: 6. The germline CDR1 and CDR2 sequences are SGHTA and FQGNSA. Some clones are missing from TCRdb's copy, which holds only in-frame ones; the method was immunoSEQ multiplex PCR. The repertoire holds 95,000 to 150,000 clones, with about 88% as singletons. The chain combines TRBV7-2 with TRBJ2-1; 10 nucleotides match TRBD2. Sequenced material: peripheral blood. This receptor was obtained from a woman of 80 years or more with acute or convalescent COVID-19. The CDR3 loop reads CASSKSGRANNEQFF. The CDR3 nucleotides read TGTGCCAGCAGCAAAAGCGGGAGGGCCAACAATGAGCAGTTCTTC.